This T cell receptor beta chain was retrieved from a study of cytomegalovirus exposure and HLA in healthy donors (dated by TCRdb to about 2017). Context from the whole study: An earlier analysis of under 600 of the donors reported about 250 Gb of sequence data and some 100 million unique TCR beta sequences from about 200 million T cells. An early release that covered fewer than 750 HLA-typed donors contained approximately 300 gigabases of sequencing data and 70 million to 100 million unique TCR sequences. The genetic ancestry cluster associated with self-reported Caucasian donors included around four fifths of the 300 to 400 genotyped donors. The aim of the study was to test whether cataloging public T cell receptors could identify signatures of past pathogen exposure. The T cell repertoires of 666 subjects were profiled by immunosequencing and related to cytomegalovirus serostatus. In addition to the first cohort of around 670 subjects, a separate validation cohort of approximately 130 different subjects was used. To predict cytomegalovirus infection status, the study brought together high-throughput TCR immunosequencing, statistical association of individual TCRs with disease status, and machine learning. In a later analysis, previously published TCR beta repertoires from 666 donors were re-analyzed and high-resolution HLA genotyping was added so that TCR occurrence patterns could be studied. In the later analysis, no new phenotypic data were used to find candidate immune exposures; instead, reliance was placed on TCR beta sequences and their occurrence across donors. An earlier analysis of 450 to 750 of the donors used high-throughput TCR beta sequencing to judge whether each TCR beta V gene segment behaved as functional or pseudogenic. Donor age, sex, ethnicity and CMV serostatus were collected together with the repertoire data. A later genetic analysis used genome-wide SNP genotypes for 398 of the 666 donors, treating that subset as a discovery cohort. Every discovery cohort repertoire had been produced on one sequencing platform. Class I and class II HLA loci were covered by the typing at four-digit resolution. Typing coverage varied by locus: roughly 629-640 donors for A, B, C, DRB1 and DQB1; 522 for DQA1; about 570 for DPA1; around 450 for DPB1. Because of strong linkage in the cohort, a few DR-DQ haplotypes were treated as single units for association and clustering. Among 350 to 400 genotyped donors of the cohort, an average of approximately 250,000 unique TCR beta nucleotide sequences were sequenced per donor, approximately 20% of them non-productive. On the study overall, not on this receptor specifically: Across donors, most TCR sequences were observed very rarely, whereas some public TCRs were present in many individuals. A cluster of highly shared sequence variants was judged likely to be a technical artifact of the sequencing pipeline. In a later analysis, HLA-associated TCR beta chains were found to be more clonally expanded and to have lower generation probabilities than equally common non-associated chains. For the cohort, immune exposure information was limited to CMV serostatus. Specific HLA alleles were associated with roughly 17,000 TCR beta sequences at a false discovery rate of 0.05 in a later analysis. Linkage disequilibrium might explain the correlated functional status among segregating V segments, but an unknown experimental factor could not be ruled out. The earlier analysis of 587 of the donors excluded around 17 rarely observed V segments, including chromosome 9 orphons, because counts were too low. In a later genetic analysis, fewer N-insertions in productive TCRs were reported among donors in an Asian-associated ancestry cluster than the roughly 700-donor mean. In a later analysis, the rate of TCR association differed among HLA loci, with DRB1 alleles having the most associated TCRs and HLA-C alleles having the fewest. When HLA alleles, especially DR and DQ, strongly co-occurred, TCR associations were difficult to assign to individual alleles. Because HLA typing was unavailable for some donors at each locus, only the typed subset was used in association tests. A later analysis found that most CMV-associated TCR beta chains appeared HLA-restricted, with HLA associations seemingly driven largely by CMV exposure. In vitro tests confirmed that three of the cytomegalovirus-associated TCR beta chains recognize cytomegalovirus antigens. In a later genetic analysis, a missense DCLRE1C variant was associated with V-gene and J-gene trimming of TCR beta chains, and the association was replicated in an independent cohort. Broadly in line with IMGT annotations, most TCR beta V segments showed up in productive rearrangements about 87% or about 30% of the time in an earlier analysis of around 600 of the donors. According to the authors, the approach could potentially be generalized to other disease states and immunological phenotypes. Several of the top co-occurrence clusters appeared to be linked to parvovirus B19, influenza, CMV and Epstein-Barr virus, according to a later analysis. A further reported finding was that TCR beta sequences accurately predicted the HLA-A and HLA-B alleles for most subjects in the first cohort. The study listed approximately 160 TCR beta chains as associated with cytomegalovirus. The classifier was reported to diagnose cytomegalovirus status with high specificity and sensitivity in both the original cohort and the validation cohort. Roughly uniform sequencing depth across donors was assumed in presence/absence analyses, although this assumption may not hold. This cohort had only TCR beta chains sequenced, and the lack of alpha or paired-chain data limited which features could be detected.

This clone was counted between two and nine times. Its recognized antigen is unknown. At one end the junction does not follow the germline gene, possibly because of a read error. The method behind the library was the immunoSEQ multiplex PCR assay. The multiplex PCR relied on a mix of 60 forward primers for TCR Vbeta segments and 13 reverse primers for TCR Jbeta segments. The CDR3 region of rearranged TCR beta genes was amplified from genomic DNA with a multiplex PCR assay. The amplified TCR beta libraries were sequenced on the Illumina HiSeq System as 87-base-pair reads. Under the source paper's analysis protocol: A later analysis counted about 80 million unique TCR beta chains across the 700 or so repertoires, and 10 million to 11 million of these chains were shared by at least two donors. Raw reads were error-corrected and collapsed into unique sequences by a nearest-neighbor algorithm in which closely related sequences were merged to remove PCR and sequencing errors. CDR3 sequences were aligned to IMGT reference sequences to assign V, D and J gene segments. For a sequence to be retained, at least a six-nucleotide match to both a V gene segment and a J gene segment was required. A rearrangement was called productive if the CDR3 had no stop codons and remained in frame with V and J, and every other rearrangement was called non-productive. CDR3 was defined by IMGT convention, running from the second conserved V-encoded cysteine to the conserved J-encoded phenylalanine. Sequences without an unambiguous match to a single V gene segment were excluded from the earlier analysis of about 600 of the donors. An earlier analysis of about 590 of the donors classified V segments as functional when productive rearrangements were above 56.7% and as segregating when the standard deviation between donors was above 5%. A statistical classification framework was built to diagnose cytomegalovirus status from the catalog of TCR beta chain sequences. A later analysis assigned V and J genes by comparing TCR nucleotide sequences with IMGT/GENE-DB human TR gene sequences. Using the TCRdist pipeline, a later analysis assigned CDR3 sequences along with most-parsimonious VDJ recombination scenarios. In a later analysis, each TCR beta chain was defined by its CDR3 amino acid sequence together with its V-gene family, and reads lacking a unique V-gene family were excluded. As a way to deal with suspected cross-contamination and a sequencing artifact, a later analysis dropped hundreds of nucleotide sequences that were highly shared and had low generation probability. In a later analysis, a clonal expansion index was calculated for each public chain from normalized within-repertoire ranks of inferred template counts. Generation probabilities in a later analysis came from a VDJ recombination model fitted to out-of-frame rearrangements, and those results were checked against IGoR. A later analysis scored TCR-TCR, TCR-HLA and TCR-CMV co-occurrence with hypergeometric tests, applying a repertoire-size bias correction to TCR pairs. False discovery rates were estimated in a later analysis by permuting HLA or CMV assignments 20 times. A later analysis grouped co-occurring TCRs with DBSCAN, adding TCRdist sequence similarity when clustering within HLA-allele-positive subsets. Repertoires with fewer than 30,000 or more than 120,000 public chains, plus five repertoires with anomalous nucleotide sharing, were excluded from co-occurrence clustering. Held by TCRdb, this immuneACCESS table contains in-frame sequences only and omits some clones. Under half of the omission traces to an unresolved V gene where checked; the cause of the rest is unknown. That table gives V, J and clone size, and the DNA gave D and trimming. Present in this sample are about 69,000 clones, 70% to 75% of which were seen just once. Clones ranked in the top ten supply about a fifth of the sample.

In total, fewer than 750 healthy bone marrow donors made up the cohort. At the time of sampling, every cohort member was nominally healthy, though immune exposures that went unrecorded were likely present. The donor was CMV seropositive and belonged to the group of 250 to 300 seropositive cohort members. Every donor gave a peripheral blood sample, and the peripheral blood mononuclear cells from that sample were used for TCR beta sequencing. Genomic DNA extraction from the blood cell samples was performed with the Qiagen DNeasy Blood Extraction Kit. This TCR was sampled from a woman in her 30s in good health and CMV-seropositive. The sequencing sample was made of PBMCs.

The CDR3 is CSVQERLARTEQFF. The DNA reads TGCAGCGTTCAAGAAAGACTAGCTAGGACTGAGCAGTTCTTC. The sequence joins TRBV29-1 to TRBJ2-1; a stretch of 7 junction bases matches TRBD2. Based on the germline V gene, the CDR1 and CDR2 sequences are SQVTM and ANQGSEA. Counted from cysteine to phenylalanine, this CDR3 has 14 amino acids. The entry retains the CDR3 DNA only, 42 bases that are in frame from base 1.